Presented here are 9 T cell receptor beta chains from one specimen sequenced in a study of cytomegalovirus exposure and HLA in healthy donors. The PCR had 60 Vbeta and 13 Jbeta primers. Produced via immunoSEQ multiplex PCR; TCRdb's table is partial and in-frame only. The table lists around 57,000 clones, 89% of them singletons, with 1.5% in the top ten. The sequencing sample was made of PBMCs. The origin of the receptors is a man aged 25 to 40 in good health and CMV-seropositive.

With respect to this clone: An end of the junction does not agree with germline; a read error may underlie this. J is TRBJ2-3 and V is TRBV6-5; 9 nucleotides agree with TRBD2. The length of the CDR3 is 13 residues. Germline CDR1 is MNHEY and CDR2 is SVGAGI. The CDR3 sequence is CASSERTGTSWHF. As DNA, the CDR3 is TGTGCCAGCAGTGAAAGGACCGGGACTAGCTGGCATTTT.

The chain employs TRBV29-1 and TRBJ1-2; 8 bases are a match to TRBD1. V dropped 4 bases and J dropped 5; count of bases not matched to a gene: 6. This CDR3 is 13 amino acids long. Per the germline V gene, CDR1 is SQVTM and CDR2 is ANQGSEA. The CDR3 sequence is CSVAGGLGYGYTF. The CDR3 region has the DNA TGCAGCGTTGCAGGGGGCCTCGGGTATGGCTACACCTTC.

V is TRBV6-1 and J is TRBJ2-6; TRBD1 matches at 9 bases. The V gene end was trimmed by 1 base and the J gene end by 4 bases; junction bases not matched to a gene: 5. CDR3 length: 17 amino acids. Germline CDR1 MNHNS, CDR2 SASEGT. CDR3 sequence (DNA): TGTGCCAGCAGTGAAGTGGACAGGGGAACCGGGGCCAACGTCCTGACTTTC. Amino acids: CASSEVDRGTGANVLTF.

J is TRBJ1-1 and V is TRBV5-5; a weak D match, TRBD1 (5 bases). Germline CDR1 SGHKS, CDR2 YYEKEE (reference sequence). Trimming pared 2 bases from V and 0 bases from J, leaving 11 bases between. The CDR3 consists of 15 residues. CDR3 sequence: CASSLARQMNTEAFF. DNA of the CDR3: TGTGCCAGCAGCTTAGCTAGACAGATGAACACTGAAGCTTTCTTT.

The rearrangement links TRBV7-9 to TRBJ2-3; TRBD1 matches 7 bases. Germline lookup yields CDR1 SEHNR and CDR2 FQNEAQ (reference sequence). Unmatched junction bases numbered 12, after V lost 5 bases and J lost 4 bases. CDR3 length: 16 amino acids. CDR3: CASSPVDRVRSDTQYF. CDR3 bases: TGTGCCAGCAGCCCGGTCGACAGGGTCAGGTCAGATACGCAGTATTTT.

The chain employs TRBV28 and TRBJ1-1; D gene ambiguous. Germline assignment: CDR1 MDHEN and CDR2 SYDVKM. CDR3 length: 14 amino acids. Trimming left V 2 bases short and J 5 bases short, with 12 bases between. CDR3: CASSLGGVETEAFF. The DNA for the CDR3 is TGTGCCAGCAGTTTAGGCGGTGTCGAGACTGAAGCTTTCTTT. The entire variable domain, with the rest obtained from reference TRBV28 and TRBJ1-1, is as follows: DVKVTQSSRYLVKRTGEKVFLECVQDMDHENMFWYRQDPGLGLRLIYFSYDVKMKEKGDIPEGYSVSREKKERFSLILESASTNQTSMYLCASSLGGVETEAFFGQGTRLTVV.

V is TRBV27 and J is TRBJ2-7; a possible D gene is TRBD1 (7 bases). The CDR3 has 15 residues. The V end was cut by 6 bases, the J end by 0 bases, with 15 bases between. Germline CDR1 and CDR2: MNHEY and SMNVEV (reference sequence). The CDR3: CASRGLRGSSYEQYF. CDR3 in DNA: TGTGCCAGCAGGGGACTCAGGGGGAGCTCCTACGAGCAGTACTTC.

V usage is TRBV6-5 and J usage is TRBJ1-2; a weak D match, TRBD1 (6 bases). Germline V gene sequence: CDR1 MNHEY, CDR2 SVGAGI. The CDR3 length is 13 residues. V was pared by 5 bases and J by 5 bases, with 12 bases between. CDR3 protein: CASSGKGQYGYTF. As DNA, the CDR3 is TGTGCCAGCAGTGGTAAAGGACAGTATGGCTACACCTTC.

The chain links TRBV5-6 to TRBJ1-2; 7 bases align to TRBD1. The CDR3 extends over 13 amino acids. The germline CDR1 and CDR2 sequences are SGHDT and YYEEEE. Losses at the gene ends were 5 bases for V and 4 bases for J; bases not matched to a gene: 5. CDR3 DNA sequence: TGTGCCAGCAGGTCGACAGGGAGCTATGGCTACACCTTC. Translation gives CASRSTGSYGYTF.